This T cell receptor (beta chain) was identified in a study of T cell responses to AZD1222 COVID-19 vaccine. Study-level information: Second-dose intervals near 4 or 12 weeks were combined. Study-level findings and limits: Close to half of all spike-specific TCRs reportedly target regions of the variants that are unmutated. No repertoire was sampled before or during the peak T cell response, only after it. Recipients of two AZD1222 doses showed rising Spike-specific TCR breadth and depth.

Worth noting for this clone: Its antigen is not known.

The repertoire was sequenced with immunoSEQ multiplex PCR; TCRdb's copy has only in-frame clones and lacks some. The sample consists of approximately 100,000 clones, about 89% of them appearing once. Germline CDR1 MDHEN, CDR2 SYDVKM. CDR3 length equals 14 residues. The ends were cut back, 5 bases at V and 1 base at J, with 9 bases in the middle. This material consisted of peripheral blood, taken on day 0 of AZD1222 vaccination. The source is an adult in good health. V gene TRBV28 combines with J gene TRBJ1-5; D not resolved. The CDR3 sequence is CASSEGWSNQPQHF. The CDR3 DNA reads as TGTGCCAGCAGTGAGGGATGGAGCAATCAGCCCCAGCATTTT.